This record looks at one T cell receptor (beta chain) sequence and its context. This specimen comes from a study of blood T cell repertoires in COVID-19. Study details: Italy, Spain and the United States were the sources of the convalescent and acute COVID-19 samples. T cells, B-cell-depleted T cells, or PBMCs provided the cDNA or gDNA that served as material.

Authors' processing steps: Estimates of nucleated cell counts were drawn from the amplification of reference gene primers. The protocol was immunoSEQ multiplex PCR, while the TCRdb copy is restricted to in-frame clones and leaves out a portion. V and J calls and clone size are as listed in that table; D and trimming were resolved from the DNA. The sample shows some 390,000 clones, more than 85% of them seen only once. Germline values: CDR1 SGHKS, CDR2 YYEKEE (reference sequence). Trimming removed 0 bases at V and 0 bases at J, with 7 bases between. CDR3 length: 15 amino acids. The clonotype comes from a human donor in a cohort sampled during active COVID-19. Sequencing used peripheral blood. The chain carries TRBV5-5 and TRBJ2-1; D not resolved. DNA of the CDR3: TGTGCCAGCAGCTTGGCAGGTTCCTCCTACAATGAGCAGTTCTTC. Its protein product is CASSLAGSSYNEQFF.